Sequencing of this T cell receptor beta chain was carried out in a study of blood T cell repertoires in COVID-19. V lost 5 bases and J 6 bases, leaving 13 bases between the germline ends. This CDR3 spans 13 amino acids. CDR1 and CDR2 (germline): SNHLY, FYNNEI. How the authors handled the data: Quantification of nucleated cells was approximated via reference gene primer amplification. Sequenced by immunoSEQ multiplex PCR; TCRdb stores in-frame clones only, minus some. V and J calls and clone size come straight from that table; D and trimming were deduced from the DNA. The sample includes 99,000 or so clones, about 86% of them seen just once.

The sequence was collected from a woman aged 55-69 years in a cohort sampled during active or convalescent COVID-19. The V call is TRBV2, the J call TRBJ1-2; maybe TRBD1 (5 bases). The material sequenced was peripheral blood. The CDR3 DNA follows: TGTGCCAGCAGTCAGCAGGGAGGGGATGGCTACACCTTC. Its protein product is CASSQQGGDGYTF. Full variable domain (missing parts from reference TRBV2 and TRBJ1-2): EPEVTQTPSHQVTQMGQEVILRCVPISNHLYFYWYRQILGQKVEFLVSFYNNEISEKSEIFDDQFSVERPDGSNFTLKIRSTKLEDSAMYFCASSQQGGDGYTFGSGTRLTVV.